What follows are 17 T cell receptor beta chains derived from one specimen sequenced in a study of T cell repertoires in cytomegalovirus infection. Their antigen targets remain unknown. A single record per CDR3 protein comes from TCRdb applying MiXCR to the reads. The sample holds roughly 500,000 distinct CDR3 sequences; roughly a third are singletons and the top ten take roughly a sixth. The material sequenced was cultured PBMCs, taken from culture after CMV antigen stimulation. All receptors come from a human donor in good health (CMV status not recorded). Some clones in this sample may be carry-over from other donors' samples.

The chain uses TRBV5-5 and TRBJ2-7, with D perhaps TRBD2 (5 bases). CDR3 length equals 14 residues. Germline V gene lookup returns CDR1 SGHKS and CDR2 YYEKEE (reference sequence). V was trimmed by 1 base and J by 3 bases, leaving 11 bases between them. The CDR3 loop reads CASSLIRTVYEQYF. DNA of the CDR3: TGTGCCAGCAGCTTGATCCGGACTGTCTACGAGCAGTACTTC. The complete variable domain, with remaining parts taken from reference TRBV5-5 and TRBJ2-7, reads DAGVTQSPTHLIKTRGQQVTLRCSPISGHKSVSWYQQVLGQGPQFIFQYYEKEERGRGNFPDRFSARQFPNYSSELNVNALLLGDSALYLCASSLIRTVYEQYFGPGTRLTVT.

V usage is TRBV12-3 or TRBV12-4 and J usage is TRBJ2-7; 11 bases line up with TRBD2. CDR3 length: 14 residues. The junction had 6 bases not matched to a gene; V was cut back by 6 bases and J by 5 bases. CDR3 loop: CASSPTSGSHEQYF. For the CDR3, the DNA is TGTGCCAGCAGCCCCACTAGCGGGAGCCACGAGCAGTACTTC.

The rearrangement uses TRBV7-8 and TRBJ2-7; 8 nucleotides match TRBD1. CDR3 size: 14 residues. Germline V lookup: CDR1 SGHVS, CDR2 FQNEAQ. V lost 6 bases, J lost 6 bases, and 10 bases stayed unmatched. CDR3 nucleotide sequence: TGTGCCAGCAGGAGTACAGGGGGTGCGATCGAGCAGTACTTC. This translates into CASRSTGGAIEQYF.

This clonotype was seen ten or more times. CDR3 sequence (DNA): TGTGCCAGCAGCTTGGGGGGCGCGGACTATGGCTACACCTTC. It codes for CASSLGGADYGYTF. The chain is built from TRBV7-9 and TRBJ1-2; TRBD1 is a possible D gene (6 bases). In germline, CDR1 is SEHNR, CDR2 FQNEAQ (reference sequence). V lost 3 bases and J 3 bases, leaving 11 bases between the germline ends. The CDR3 totals 14 residues.

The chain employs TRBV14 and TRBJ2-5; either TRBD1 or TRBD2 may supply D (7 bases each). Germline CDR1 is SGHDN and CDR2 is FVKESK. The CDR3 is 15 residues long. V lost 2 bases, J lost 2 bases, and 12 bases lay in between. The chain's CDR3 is CASSQLQGGQETQYF. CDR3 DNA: TGTGCCAGCAGCCAACTTCAGGGGGGGCAAGAGACCCAGTACTTC.

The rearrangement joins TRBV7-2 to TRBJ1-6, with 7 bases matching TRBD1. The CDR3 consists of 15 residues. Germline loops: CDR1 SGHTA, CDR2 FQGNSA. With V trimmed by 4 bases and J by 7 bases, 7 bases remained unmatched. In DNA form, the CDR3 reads TGTGCCAGCAGCTACCGGGACAGACCGAATTCACCCCTCCACTTT. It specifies CASSYRDRPNSPLHF.

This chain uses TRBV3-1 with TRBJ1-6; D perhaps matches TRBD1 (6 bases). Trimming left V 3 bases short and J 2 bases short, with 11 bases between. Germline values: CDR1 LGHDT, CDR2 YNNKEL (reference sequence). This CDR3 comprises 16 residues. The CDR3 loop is CASSHEGVAYNSPLHF. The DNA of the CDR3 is TGTGCCAGCAGCCATGAGGGGGTAGCCTATAATTCACCCCTCCACTTT.

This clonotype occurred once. This CDR3 reads CSVGGLAETYEQYF. Written as DNA, the CDR3 is TGCAGCGTGGGTGGACTAGCGGAAACCTACGAGCAGTACTTC. The rearrangement joins TRBV29-1 to TRBJ2-7; 10 positions match TRBD2. The CDR3 extends over 14 amino acids. V lost 6 bases and J lost 2; bases outside the gene matches: 7. The germline V gene has CDR1 SQVTM and CDR2 ANQGSEA.

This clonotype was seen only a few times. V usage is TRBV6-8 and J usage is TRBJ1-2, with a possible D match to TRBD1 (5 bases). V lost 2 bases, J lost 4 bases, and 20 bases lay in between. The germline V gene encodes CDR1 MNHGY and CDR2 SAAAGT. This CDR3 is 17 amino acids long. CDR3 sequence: CASSYPRLRQPVYGYTF. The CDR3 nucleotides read TGTGCCAGCAGTTACCCTAGGTTAAGACAGCCAGTCTATGGCTACACCTTC.

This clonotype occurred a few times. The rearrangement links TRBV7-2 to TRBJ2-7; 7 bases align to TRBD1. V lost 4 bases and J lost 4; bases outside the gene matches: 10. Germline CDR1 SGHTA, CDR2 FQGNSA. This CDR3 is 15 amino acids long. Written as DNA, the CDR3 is TGTGCCAGCAGCTCTGAGCCGGGACAGAATTACGAGCAGTACTTC. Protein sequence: CASSSEPGQNYEQYF.

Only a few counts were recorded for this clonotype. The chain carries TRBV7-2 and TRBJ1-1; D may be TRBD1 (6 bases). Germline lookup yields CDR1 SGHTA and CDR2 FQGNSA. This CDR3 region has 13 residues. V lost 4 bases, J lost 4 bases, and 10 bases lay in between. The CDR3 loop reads CASSYLGATEAFF. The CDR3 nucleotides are TGTGCCAGCAGCTACCTGGGGGCCACTGAAGCTTTCTTT.

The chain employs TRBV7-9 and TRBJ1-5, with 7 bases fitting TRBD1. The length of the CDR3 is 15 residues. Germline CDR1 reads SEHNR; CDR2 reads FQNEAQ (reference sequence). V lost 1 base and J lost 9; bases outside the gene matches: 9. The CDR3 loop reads CASSLVGQISGPQHF. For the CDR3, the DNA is TGTGCCAGCAGCTTAGTGGGACAGATCTCCGGGCCCCAGCATTTT.

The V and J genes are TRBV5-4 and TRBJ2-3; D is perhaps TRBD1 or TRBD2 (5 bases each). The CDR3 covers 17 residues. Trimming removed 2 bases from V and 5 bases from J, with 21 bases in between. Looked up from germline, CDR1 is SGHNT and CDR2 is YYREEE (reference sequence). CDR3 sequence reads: CASSFNGAGMVGDTQYF. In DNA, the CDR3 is TGTGCCAGCAGCTTTAATGGGGCCGGGATGGTTGGAGATACGCAGTATTTT.

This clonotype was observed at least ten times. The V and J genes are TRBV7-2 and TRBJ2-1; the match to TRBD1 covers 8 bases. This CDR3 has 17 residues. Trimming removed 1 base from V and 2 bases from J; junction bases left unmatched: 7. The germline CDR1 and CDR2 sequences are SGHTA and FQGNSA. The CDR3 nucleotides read TGTGCCAGCAGCTTAGGACATGGACAGGGCACCTACAATGAGCAGTTCTTC. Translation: CASSLGHGQGTYNEQFF. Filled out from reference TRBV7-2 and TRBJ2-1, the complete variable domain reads GAGVSQSPSNKVTEKGKDVELRCDPISGHTALYWYRQSLGQGLEFLIYFQGNSAPDKSGLPSDRFSAERTGGSVSTLTIQRTQQEDSAVYLCASSLGHGQGTYNEQFFGPGTRLTVL.

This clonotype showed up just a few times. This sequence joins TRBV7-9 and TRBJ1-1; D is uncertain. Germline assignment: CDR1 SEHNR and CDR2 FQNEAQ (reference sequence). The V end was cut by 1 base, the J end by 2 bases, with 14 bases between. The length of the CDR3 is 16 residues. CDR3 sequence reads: CASSLGPIFENTEAFF. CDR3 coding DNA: TGTGCCAGCAGCTTAGGACCGATTTTTGAAAACACTGAAGCTTTCTTT.

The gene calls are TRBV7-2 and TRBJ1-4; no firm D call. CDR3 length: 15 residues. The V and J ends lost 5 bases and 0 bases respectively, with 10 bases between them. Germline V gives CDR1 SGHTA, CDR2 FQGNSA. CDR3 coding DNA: TGTGCCAGCAGCAGACAACTTGCAACTAATGAAAAACTGTTTTTT. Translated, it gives CASSRQLATNEKLFF.

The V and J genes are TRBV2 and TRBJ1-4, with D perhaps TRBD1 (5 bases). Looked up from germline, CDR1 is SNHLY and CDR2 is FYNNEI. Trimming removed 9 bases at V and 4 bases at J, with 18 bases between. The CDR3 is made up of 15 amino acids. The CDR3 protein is CARDGWGEFNEKLFF. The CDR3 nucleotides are TGTGCCAGAGACGGCTGGGGGGAATTTAATGAAAAACTGTTTTTT.